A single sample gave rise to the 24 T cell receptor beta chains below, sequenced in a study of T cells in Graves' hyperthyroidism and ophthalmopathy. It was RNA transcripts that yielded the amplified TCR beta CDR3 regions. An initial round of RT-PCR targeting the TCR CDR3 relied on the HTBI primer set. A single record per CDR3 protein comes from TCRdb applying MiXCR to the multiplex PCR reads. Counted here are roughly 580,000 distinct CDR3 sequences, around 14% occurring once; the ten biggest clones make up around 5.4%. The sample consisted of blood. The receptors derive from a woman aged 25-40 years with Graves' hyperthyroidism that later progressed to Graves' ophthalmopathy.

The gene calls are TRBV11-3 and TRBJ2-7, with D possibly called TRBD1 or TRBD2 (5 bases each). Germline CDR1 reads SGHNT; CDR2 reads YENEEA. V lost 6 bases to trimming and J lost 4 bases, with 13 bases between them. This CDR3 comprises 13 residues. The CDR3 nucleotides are TGTGCCAGCAGGCCGGGACCAGGGTACGAGCAGTACTTC. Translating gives CASRPGPGYEQYF.

The CDR3 protein is CSARDQGGLMGGQYF. The CDR3 DNA sequence: TGCAGTGCTAGAGATCAGGGGGGACTAATGGGGGGGCAGTACTTC. This chain links TRBV20-1 with TRBJ2-7; D possibly matches TRBD1 or TRBD2 (7 bases each). CDR3 size: 15 residues. CDR1 DFQATT and CDR2 SNEGSKA come from the germline V gene (reference sequence). Trimming left V 0 bases short and J 9 bases short, with 21 bases between.

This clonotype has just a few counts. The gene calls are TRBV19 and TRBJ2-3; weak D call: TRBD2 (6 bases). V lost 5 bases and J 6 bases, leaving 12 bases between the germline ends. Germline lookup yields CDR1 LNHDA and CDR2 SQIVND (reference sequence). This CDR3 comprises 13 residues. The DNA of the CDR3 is TGTGCCAGTAGTTCACTTAGCGGCGATACGCAGTATTTT. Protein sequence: CASSSLSGDTQYF.

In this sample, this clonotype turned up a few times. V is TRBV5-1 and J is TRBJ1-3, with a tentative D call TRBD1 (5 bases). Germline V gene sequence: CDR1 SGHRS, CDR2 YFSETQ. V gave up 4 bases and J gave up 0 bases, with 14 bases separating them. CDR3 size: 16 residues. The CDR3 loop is CASSTGTQSSGNTIYF. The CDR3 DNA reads TGCGCCAGCAGCACCGGGACTCAGAGCTCTGGAAACACCATATATTTT.

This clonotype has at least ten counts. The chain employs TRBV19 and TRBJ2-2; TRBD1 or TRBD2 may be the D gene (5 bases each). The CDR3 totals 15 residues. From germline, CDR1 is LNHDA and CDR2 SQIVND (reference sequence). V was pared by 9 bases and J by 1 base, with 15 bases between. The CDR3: CASSSWGLNTGELFF. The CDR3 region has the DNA TGTGCCAGCAGCAGCTGGGGGTTGAACACCGGGGAGCTGTTTTTT.

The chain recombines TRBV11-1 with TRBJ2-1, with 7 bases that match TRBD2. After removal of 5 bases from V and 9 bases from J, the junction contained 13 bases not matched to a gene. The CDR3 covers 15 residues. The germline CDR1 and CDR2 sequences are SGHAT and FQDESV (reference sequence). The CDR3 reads CASSLGTTREGEQFF. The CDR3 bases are TGTGCCAGCAGCCTAGGGACTACCAGGGAGGGTGAGCAGTTCTTC.

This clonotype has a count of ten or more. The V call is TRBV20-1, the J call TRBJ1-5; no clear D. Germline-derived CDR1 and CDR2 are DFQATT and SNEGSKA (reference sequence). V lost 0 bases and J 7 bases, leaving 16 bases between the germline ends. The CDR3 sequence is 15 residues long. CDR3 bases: TGCAGTGCTAGAGATCTATCGGGAGGAGGGCAGCCCCAGCATTTT. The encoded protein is CSARDLSGGGQPQHF.

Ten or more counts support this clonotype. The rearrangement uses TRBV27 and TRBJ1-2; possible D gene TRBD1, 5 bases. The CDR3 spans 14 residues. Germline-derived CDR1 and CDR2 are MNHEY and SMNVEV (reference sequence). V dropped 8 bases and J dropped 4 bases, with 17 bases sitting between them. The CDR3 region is CASSNRGGSYGYTF. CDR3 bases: TGTGCCAGCTCTAATCGGGGGGGGAGCTATGGCTACACCTTC.

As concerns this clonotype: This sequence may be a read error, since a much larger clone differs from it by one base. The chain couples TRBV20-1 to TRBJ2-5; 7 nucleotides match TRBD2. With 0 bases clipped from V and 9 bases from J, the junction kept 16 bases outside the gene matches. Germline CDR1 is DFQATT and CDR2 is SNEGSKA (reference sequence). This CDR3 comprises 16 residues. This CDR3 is CSARDERAGVRESQYF. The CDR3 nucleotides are TGCAGTGCTAGAGATGAAAGGGCGGGAGTGCGTGAGTCCCAGTACTTC.

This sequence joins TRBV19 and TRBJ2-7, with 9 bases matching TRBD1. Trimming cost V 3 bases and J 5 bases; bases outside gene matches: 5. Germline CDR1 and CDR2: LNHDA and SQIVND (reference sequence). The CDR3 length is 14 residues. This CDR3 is CASSIRDRDNEQYF. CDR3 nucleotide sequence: TGTGCCAGTAGTATCCGGGACAGGGACAACGAGCAGTACTTC. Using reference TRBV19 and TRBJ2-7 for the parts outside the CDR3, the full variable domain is DGGITQSPKYLFRKEGQNVTLSCEQNLNHDAMYWYRQDPGQGLRLIYYSQIVNDFQKGDIAEGYSVSREKKESFPLTVTSAQKNPTAFYLCASSIRDRDNEQYFGPGTRLTVT.

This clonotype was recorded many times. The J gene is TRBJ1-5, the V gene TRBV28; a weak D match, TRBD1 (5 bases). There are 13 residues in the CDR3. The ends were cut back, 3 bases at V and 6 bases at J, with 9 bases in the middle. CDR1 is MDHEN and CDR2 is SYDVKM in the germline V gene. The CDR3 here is CASSLGLVQPQHF. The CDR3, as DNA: TGTGCCAGCAGTTTGGGGCTGGTTCAGCCCCAGCATTTT.

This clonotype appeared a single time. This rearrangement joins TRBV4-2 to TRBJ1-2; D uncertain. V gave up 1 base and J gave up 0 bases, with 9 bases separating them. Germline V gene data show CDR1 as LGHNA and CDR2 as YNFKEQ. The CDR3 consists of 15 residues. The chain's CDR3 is CASSQVRDSNYGYTF. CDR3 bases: TGTGCCAGCAGCCAAGTGAGGGATTCTAACTATGGCTACACCTTC.

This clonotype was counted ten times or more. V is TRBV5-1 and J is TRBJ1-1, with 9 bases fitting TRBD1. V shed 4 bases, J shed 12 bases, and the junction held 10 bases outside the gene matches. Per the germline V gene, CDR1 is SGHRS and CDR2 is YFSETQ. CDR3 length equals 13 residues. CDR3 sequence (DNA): TGCGCCAGCAGCCCAGACGGGACAGGGCTCCCTTTCTTT. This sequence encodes CASSPDGTGLPFF.

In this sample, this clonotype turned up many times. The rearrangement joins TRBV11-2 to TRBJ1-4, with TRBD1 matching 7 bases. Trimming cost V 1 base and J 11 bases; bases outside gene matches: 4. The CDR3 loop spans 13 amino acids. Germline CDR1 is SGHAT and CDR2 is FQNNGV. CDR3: CASSLGTGAKLFF. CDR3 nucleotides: TGTGCCAGCAGCTTAGGAACAGGGGCTAAACTGTTTTTT.

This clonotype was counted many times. This CDR3 is CASSQDGTRTEAFF. In nucleotides, the CDR3 is TGTGCCAGCAGCCAAGATGGGACCCGGACCGAAGCTTTCTTT. This chain links TRBV4-2 with TRBJ1-1; tentatively, D is TRBD1 (5 bases). The CDR3 spans 14 residues. The V end lost 0 bases, the J end lost 8 bases, and 13 bases lay between the germline ends. Germline CDR1 reads LGHNA; CDR2 reads YNFKEQ.

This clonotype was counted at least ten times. The CDR3 DNA reads TGTGCCAGCAGCTTCTCGACAGGGGGTTGGAACGAGCAGTACTTC. The encoded protein is CASSFSTGGWNEQYF. V usage is TRBV27 and J usage is TRBJ2-7, with 9 bases matching TRBD1. This CDR3 region has 15 residues. Germline assignment: CDR1 MNHEY and CDR2 SMNVEV (reference sequence). Losses at the gene ends were 6 bases for V and 5 bases for J; bases not matched to a gene: 11.

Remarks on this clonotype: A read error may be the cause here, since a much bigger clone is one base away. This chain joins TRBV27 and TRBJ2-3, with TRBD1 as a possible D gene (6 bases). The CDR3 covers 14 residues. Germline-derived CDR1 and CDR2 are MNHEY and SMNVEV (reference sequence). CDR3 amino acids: CPSSRQVVTDTQYF. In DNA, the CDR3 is TGTCCCAGCAGTCGACAGGTTGTCACAGATACGCAGTATTTT.

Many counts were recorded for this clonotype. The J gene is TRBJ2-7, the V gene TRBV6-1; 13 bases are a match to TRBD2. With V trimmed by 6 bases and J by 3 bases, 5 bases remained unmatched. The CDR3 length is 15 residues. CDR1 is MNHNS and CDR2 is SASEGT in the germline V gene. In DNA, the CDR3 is TGTGCCAGCAGCGATGGACTAGCGGGAGTCTACGAGCAGTACTTC. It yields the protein CASSDGLAGVYEQYF.

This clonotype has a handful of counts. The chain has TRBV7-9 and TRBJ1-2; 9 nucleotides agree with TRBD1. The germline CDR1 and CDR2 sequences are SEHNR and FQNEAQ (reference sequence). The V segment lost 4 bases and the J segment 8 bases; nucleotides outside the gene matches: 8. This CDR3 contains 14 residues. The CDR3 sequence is CASSSSGTGKGYTF. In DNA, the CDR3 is TGTGCCAGCAGCTCTTCCGGGACAGGGAAGGGCTACACCTTC.

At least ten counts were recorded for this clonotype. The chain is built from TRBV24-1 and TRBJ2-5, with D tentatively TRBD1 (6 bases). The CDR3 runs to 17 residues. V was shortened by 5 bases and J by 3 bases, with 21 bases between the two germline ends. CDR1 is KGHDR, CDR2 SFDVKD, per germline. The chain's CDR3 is CATSASRQVREEETQYF. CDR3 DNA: TGTGCCACCAGTGCTTCTAGACAGGTTCGAGAGGAAGAGACCCAGTACTTC.

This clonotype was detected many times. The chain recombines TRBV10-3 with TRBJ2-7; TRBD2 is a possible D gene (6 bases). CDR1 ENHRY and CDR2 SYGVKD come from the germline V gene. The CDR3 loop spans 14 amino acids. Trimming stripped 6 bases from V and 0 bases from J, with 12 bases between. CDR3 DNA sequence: TGTGCCATCAGCCCTAGCGAGAGCTCCTACGAGCAGTACTTC. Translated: CAISPSESSYEQYF.

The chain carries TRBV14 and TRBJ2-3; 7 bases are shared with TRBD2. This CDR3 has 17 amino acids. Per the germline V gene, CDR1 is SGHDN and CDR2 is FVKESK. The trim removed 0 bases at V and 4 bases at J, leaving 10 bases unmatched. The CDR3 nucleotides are TGTGCCAGCAGCCAAGATGGCGGGAGACAAGGGGCAGATACGCAGTATTTT. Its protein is CASSQDGGRQGADTQYF.

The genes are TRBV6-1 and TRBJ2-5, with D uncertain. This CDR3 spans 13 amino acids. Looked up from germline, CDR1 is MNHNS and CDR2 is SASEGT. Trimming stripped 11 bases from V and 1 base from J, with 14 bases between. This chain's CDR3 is CASTTGIQETQYF. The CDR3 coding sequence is TGTGCCTCCACAACGGGTATCCAAGAGACCCAGTACTTC.

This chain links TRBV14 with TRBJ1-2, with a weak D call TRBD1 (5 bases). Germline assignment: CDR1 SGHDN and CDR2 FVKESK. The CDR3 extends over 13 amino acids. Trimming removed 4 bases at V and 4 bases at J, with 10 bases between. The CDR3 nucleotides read TGTGCCAGCAGCCCGCAGGGACGCTATGGCTACACCTTC. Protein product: CASSPQGRYGYTF.